This is a list of T cell receptor beta chains from one sample in a study of T cell responses to AZD1222 COVID-19 vaccine. The data were produced by immunoSEQ multiplex PCR, yet TCRdb's version contains in-frame clones alone and is incomplete. The repertoire holds about 76,000 clones, with 70% to 90% as singletons. This specimen consisted of peripheral blood, obtained on day 0 of AZD1222 vaccination. The source is an adult in good health. Each CDR3 is given without its conserved first and last residue. A D gene is named only where the DNA matches it firmly.

D gene	J gene	V gene	CDR3 protein
TRBD1	TRBJ2-1	TRBV18	ASSSAGTGGYNEQF
.	TRBJ1-3	TRBV18	ASSPPQGGESTIY
.	TRBJ2-4	TRBV6-2/TRBV6-3	ASSYSTIRDIQY
.	TRBJ2-3	TRBV15	ATSRTPGGTNTQY
.	TRBJ2-3	TRBV6-2/TRBV6-3	ASSYTRLYTQY
.	TRBJ2-5	TRBV5-4	ASSLFQGWVRQETQY
.	TRBJ1-1	TRBV19	ASSISVGAF
.	TRBJ2-1	TRBV9	ASSGAGGEQF
.	TRBJ2-7	TRBV4-1	ASSQEEGSSYEQY
.	TRBJ2-1	TRBV6-6	AVRDIYNEQF
TRBD1	TRBJ1-2	TRBV28	ASSPPTGDYGYT
TRBD2	TRBJ2-1	TRBV5-4	ASSLGGGRAVGDEQF
.	TRBJ1-3	TRBV7-2	GTQNPGNTIY
.	TRBJ1-3	TRBV6-5	ASTGTYGNTIY
.	TRBJ1-1	TRBV23-1	ASTQRRPVMNTEAF
.	TRBJ2-2	TRBV6-5	ASTGLGELF
.	TRBJ2-7	TRBV3-1/TRBV3-2	ASSQAQDSHEQY
.	TRBJ1-5	TRBV27	ASSFWGDSNQPQH
.	TRBJ1-5	TRBV5-1	ASSLRAGGDQPQH
.	TRBJ1-6	TRBV6-4	ASSDRAGSSYNSPLH
.	TRBJ1-5	TRBV6-5	ASSYGGGQPQH
TRBD2	TRBJ2-1	TRBV2	ASSGTSGSGNEQF
.	TRBJ1-4	TRBV6-1	ASSEAAAGSGEKLF
.	TRBJ2-1	TRBV7-3	ASSSHRDNEQF
.	TRBJ1-5	TRBV6-5	ASSLGLNQPQH
.	TRBJ2-5	TRBV28	ASSFGWFSETQY
TRBD1	TRBJ1-5	TRBV28	ASSSGTGGVWGNQPQH
TRBD1	TRBJ1-4	TRBV5-1	ASSLGQGAGKLF
.	TRBJ1-2	TRBV10-1	ASPPRNSDYGYT
.	TRBJ2-1	TRBV2	ASRGTGNEQF
TRBD2	TRBJ2-5	TRBV10-3	AIGREPETQY
.	TRBJ2-1	TRBV7-9	ASSKLRLGPNEQF
.	TRBJ2-7	TRBV7-9	ASSASLEQY
.	TRBJ2-5	TRBV4-1	ASSQDRARTGETQY
.	TRBJ1-3	TRBV7-9	ASSPGQGNTIY
.	TRBJ1-4	TRBV7-9	ASSDDEKLF
.	TRBJ1-3	TRBV5-1	ASSPVMTVGSGNTIY
.	TRBJ1-5	TRBV27	ASSPRINQPQH
.	TRBJ1-5	TRBV28	ASSLGQPQH
TRBD1	TRBJ2-7	TRBV5-4	ASSLGGQGEVPY
.	TRBJ1-6	TRBV11-2	ASSPFRGSPLH
TRBD1	TRBJ1-5	TRBV12-3/TRBV12-4	ASSLGQGQPQH
.	TRBJ1-5	TRBV6-5	ASSRGPGQPQH
TRBD2	TRBJ2-7	TRBV4-1	ASSQDRSGVRYEQY
.	TRBJ1-5	TRBV5-1	ASRGDFNQPQH
.	TRBJ1-5	TRBV2	ASSEDSRINQPQH
.	TRBJ1-2	TRBV4-1	ASSYTGTKGGYT